This entry lists 26 T cell receptor beta chains sequenced from one sample in a study of CD8 T cells in ankylosing spondylitis. Each CDR3 protein is one row after TCRdb ran MiXCR on the 5' RACE reads. The sample has about 40,000 distinct CDR3 sequences; 15% to 20% are singletons. The source material was blood. The source is a male donor with ankylosing spondylitis or in good health (not recorded which).

In its sample, this clonotype was seen many times. The CDR3 protein is CASSLSASGSTDTQYF. CDR3 sequence (DNA): TGTGCCAGCAGCTTAAGTGCTAGCGGGAGCACAGATACGCAGTATTTT. V is TRBV7-3 and J is TRBJ2-3; 8 positions agree with TRBD2. The V segment lost 1 base and the J segment 0 bases; nucleotides outside the gene matches: 3. Per germline, CDR1 SGHTA and CDR2 FQGTGA. The length of the CDR3 is 16 residues.

The chain has TRBV6-1 and TRBJ2-3; D uncertain. The CDR3 loop spans 14 amino acids. The V end lost 4 bases, the J end lost 0 bases, and 8 bases lay between the germline ends. In germline, CDR1 is MNHNS, CDR2 SASEGT. The CDR3 bases are TGTGCCAGCAGTGTGGTGGGTAGCACAGATACGCAGTATTTT. This codes for CASSVVGSTDTQYF.

The chain couples TRBV5-1 to TRBJ2-1; D uncertain. The CDR3 loop spans 13 amino acids. The germline gives CDR1 SGHRS, CDR2 YFSETQ. V was shortened by 4 bases and J by 4 bases, with 9 bases between the two germline ends. As DNA, the CDR3 is TGCGCCAGCAGCGCCATTGGTTACAATGAGCAGTTCTTC. This translates into CASSAIGYNEQFF.

This clonotype showed up many times. The CDR3 bases are TGTGCCAGCAGCTTAGTGGGGGTTGGGGAGACCCAGTACTTC. Residues: CASSLVGVGETQYF. The chain employs TRBV7-2 and TRBJ2-5, with D perhaps given as TRBD1 or TRBD2 (5 bases each). Trimming left V 1 base short and J 5 bases short, with 11 bases between. Germline V CDR1 and CDR2: SGHTA, FQGNSA. The length of the CDR3 is 14 residues.

This clonotype has a handful of counts. V gene TRBV29-1 combines with J gene TRBJ1-4; D is perhaps TRBD1 (5 bases). The germline V gene has CDR1 SQVTM and CDR2 ANQGSEA. V lost 7 bases to trimming and J lost 5 bases, with 11 bases between them. The CDR3 runs 12 residues. The CDR3 protein is CSARDGNEKLFF. The CDR3, as DNA: TGCAGCGCACGGGACGGGAATGAAAAACTGTTTTTT. Full variable domain (missing parts from reference TRBV29-1 and TRBJ1-4): SAVISQKPSRDICQRGTSLTIQCQVDSQVTMMFWYRQQPGQSLTLIATANQGSEATYESGFVIDKFPISRPNLTFSTLTVSNMSPEDSSIYLCSARDGNEKLFFGSGTQLSVL.

The chain carries TRBV7-2 and TRBJ2-2, with 9 bases aligning to TRBD2. The junction had 12 bases not matched to a gene; V was cut back by 1 base and J by 6 bases. Germline V CDR1 and CDR2: SGHTA, FQGNSA. There are 18 residues in the CDR3. CDR3 in DNA: TGTGCCAGCAGCTTAGTATGGGCTAGCGGGACATATTCCGGGGAGCTGTTTTTT. Amino acids: CASSLVWASGTYSGELFF.

This sequence joins TRBV12-3 or TRBV12-4 and TRBJ2-3; D unclear. V was trimmed by 2 bases and J by 9 bases, leaving 9 bases between them. There are 12 residues in the CDR3. The CDR3 nucleotides read TGTGCCAGCAGTTTAACTTGGAACACGCAGTATTTT. It yields the protein CASSLTWNTQYF.

The V gene is TRBV28, the J gene TRBJ2-2; D unclear. CDR3 length equals 13 residues. CDR1 and CDR2 (germline): MDHEN, SYDVKM. Trimming took 4 bases from V and 2 from J, leaving 5 bases between them. This CDR3 is CASSSHNTGELFF. The CDR3 DNA reads as TGTGCCAGCAGTTCACACAACACCGGGGAGCTGTTTTTT.

The sample holds a few counts of this clonotype. V is TRBV4-3 and J is TRBJ2-2; D call uncertain. This CDR3 spans 16 amino acids. Trimming took off 1 base at V and 7 bases at J, with 16 bases between the two ends. CDR1 LGHNA and CDR2 YSLEER come from the germline V gene. Here the CDR3 reads CASSQGSVIGIGELFF. The DNA for the CDR3 is TGCGCCAGCAGCCAAGGCTCAGTCATAGGGATCGGGGAGCTGTTTTTT.

This clonotype has just a few counts. The rearrangement joins TRBV14 to TRBJ2-2; D is uncertain. There are 13 residues in the CDR3. V shed 5 bases and J shed 4 bases, with 8 bases lying between them. Per the germline V gene, CDR1 is SGHDN and CDR2 is FVKESK. CDR3 sequence (DNA): TGTGCCAGCAGCGACCGAATCACCGGGGAGCTGTTTTTT. Its protein product is CASSDRITGELFF. Together with reference TRBV14 and TRBJ2-2, the CDR3 gives the full variable domain: EAGVTQFPSHSVIEKGQTVTLRCDPISGHDNLYWYRRVMGKEIKFLLHFVKESKQDESGMPNNRFLAERTGGTYSTLKVQPAELEDSGVYFCASSDRITGELFFGEGSRLTVL.

With respect to this clonotype: The germline gene is not matched at one end of the junction; a read error may be the cause. V usage is TRBV28 and J usage is TRBJ2-1; D is unclear. CDR3 size: 11 residues. Germline V gene data show CDR1 as MDHEN and CDR2 as SYDVKM. CDR3 sequence (DNA): TGTGCCAGCAGCTTATTCCAAGAGCAGTTCTTC. It translates to CASSLFQEQFF.

This chain connects TRBV7-6 to TRBJ2-1; D is uncertain. Germline assignment: CDR1 SGHVS and CDR2 FNYEAQ. CDR3 length equals 14 residues. Deletions cut 1 base from V and 8 bases from J, with 12 bases between. The CDR3 loop is CASSLVSAGHEQFF. The CDR3 DNA sequence: TGTGCCAGCAGCTTAGTATCAGCCGGGCATGAGCAGTTCTTC. The variable domain in full, completed from reference TRBV7-6 and TRBJ2-1, reads GAGVSQSPRYKVTKRGQDVALRCDPISGHVSLYWYRQALGQGPEFLTYFNYEAQQDKSGLPNDRFSAERPEGSISTLTIQRTEQRDSAMYRCASSLVSAGHEQFFGPGTRLTVL.

This clonotype showed up just a few times. V usage is TRBV29-1 and J usage is TRBJ2-3; D gene ambiguous. The germline CDR1 and CDR2 sequences are SQVTM and ANQGSEA. V was shortened by 3 bases and J by 0 bases, with 7 bases between the two germline ends. The CDR3 consists of 13 residues. The DNA of the CDR3 is TGCAGCGTTGACCGGAGTAGCACAGATACGCAGTATTTT. Translated: CSVDRSSTDTQYF.

The gene calls are TRBV20-1 and TRBJ2-2; D gene unclear. The germline V gene has CDR1 DFQATT and CDR2 SNEGSKA (reference sequence). V was shortened by 3 bases and J by 5 bases, with 7 bases between the two germline ends. CDR3 length equals 12 residues. The CDR3 protein is CSASSRTGELFF. CDR3 DNA sequence: TGCAGTGCTAGCTCTCGTACCGGGGAGCTGTTTTTT.

This chain links TRBV5-1 with TRBJ2-1, with 8 bases lining up with TRBD1. The CDR3 is made up of 12 amino acids. Looked up from germline, CDR1 is SGHRS and CDR2 is YFSETQ. V shed 3 bases and J 7 bases; nucleotides not matched to a gene: 0. The CDR3 region is CASSWTGNEQFF. Here the CDR3 DNA reads TGCGCCAGCAGCTGGACAGGGAATGAGCAGTTCTTC.

The sample holds many counts of this clonotype. The V gene is TRBV28, the J gene TRBJ2-7; 10 bases agree with TRBD1. With 6 bases clipped from V and 1 base from J, the junction kept 12 bases outside the gene matches. CDR1 is MDHEN, CDR2 SYDVKM, per germline. The CDR3 is 17 amino acids. The CDR3 coding sequence is TGTGCCAGCAGCCCCCCGTTGGGGACAGGGGCATCCTACGAGCAGTACGTC. Encoded protein: CASSPPLGTGASYEQYV.

This clonotype was picked up a small number of times. CDR3: CSVLSGNTIYF. The CDR3 nucleotides are TGCAGCGTCCTTTCTGGAAACACCATATATTTT. The V call is TRBV29-1, the J call TRBJ1-3; D is uncertain. This CDR3 comprises 11 residues. Germline loops: CDR1 SQVTM, CDR2 ANQGSEA. The V gene lost 6 bases and the J gene lost 1 base, with 4 bases spanning the gap.

This sequence joins TRBV7-2 and TRBJ2-6; D call uncertain. This CDR3 is 16 amino acids long. From germline, CDR1 is SGHTA and CDR2 FQGNSA. V was clipped by 3 bases and J by 0 bases, with 9 bases between them. The CDR3 here is CASSFFISSGANVLTF. DNA of the CDR3: TGTGCCAGCAGCTTTTTTATATCCTCTGGGGCCAACGTCCTGACTTTC.

There are a few counts of this clonotype. This rearrangement joins TRBV5-1 to TRBJ1-1; 7 nucleotides agree with TRBD1. The CDR3 spans 14 residues. With V trimmed by 3 bases and J by 1 base, 3 bases remained unmatched. CDR1 is SGHRS, CDR2 YFSETQ, per germline. CDR3 sequence: CASSWRQGNTEAFF. DNA of the CDR3: TGCGCCAGCAGCTGGCGACAGGGGAACACTGAAGCTTTCTTT.

There are a few counts of this clonotype. The J gene is TRBJ1-4, the V gene TRBV5-1; 9 bases are a match to TRBD1. The CDR3 loop spans 14 amino acids. Germline assignment: CDR1 SGHRS and CDR2 YFSETQ. Trimming took 4 bases from V and 8 from J; bases not matched to a gene: 6. The CDR3 sequence: CASSGGTGKEKLFF. In DNA form, the CDR3 reads TGCGCCAGCAGCGGCGGGACAGGGAAGGAAAAACTGTTTTTT. The whole variable domain, filled in from reference TRBV5-1 and TRBJ1-4, reads KAGVTQTPRYLIKTRGQQVTLSCSPISGHRSVSWYQQTPGQGLQFLFEYFSETQRNKGNFPGRFSGRQFSNSRSEMNVSTLELGDSALYLCASSGGTGKEKLFFGSGTQLSVL.

The genes are TRBV20-1 and TRBJ2-3; weak D call: TRBD2 (6 bases). The germline V gene has CDR1 DFQATT and CDR2 SNEGSKA (reference sequence). The CDR3 extends over 13 amino acids. Trimming shortened V by 6 bases and J by 0 bases, and 10 bases separated the two germline ends. The CDR3 here is CSAPGLSTDTQYF. The CDR3 coding sequence is TGCAGTGCCCCGGGACTCAGCACAGATACGCAGTATTTT.

This clonotype was detected a few times. The rearrangement joins TRBV10-3 to TRBJ2-1; D gene unclear. In germline, CDR1 is ENHRY, CDR2 SYGVKD. This CDR3 comprises 10 residues. V was shortened by 8 bases and J by 8 bases, with 7 bases between the two germline ends. As DNA, the CDR3 is TGTGCCATCGGCTCAGATGAGCAGTTCTTC. This sequence encodes CAIGSDEQFF.

The chain combines TRBV10-3 with TRBJ1-6; D uncertain. Germline values: CDR1 ENHRY, CDR2 SYGVKD. Trimming left V 0 bases short and J 7 bases short, with 10 bases between. The CDR3 totals 15 residues. The DNA for the CDR3 is TGTGCCATCAGTGAGTCAAGCGGAGGAAATTCACCCCTCCACTTT. Amino acid sequence: CAISESSGGNSPLHF.

V gene TRBV12-3 or TRBV12-4 combines with J gene TRBJ2-6; tentative D call: TRBD1 (5 bases). CDR3 length equals 17 residues. Between the trimmed V and J ends, which lost 7 bases and 4 bases, there was a span of 20 bases. CDR3 protein: CASTELVGRAGANVLTF. The CDR3 nucleotides are TGTGCCAGCACCGAACTGGTAGGCAGGGCCGGGGCCAACGTCCTGACTTTC.

The genes are TRBV9 and TRBJ2-2; weak D call: TRBD2 (6 bases). Germline CDR1 reads SGDLS; CDR2 reads YYNGEE. The CDR3 contains 16 residues. V shed 4 bases and J shed 4 bases, with 17 bases lying between them. CDR3 sequence: CASSPRGTVGTGELFF. The CDR3 DNA sequence: TGTGCCAGCAGCCCCCGGGGGACGGTTGGCACCGGGGAGCTGTTTTTT.

The table lists this clonotype with a few counts. The rearrangement joins TRBV7-2 to TRBJ2-3; 7 bases align to TRBD1. The ends lost 1 base at V and 7 bases at J; junction bases unmatched: 11. The CDR3 spans 16 residues. Germline assignment: CDR1 SGHTA and CDR2 FQGNSA. The CDR3 DNA reads as TGTGCCAGCAGCTTAGTCAGTAGGGGACAGCTAAATACGCAGTATTTT. This translates into CASSLVSRGQLNTQYF. The variable domain in full, with the rest retrieved from reference TRBV7-2 and TRBJ2-3, is GAGVSQSPSNKVTEKGKDVELRCDPISGHTALYWYRQSLGQGLEFLIYFQGNSAPDKSGLPSDRFSAERTGGSVSTLTIQRTQQEDSAVYLCASSLVSRGQLNTQYFGPGTRLTVL.